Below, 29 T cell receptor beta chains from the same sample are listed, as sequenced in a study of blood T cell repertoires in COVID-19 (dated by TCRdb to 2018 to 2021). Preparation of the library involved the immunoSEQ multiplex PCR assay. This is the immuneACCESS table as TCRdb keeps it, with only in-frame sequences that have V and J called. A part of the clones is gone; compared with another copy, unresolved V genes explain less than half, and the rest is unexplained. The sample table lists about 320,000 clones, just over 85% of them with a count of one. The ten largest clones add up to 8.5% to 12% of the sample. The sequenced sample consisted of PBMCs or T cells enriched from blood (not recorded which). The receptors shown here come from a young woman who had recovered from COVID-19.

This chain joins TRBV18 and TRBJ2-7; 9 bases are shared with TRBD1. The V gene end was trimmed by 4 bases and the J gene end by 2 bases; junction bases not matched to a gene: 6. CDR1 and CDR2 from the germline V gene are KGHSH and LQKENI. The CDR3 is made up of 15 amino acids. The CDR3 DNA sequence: TGTGCCAGCTCACTAACAGGGGGCGCAGCCTACGAGCAGTACTTC. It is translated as CASSLTGGAAYEQYF.

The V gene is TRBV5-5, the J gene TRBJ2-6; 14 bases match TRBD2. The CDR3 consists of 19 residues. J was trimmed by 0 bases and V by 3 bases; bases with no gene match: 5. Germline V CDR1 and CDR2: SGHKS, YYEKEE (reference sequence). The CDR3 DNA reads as TGTGCCAGCAGCTCACGGACTAGCGGGGGGCTCTCTGGGGCCAACGTCCTGACTTTC. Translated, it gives CASSSRTSGGLSGANVLTF.

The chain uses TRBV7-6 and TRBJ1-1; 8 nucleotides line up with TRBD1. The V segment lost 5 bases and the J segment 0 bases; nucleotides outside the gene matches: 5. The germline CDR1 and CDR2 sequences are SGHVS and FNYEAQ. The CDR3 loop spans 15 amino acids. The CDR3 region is CASSQRTGLNTEAFF. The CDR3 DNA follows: TGTGCCAGCAGCCAACGGACAGGGCTGAACACTGAAGCTTTCTTT.

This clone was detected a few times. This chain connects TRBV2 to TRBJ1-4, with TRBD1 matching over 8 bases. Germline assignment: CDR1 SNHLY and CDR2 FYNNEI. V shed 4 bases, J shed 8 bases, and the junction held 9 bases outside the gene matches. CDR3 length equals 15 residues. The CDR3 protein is CASSVQQGVGEKLFF. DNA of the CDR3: TGTGCCAGCAGTGTACAACAGGGGGTGGGGGAAAAACTGTTTTTT.

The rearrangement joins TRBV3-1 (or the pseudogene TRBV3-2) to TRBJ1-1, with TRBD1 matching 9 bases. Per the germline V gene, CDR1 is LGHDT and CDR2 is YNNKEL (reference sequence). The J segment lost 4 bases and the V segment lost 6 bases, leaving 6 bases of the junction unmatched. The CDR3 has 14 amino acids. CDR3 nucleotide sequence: TGTGCCAGCAGGCAGGGACAGGGTAGCACTGAAGCTTTCTTT. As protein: CASRQGQGSTEAFF.

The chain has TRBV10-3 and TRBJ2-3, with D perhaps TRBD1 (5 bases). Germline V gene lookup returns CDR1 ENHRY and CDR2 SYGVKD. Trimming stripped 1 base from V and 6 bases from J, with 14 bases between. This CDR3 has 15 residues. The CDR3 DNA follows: TGTGCCATCAGTGAGTTCGCAGGGTCAGCGGATACGCAGTATTTT. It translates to CAISEFAGSADTQYF.

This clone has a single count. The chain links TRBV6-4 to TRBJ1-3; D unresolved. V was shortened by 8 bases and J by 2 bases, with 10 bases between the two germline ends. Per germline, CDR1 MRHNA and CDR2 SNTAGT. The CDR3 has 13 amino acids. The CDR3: CASRGGPGNTIYF. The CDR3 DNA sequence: TGTGCCAGCCGTGGCGGTCCTGGAAACACCATATATTTT.

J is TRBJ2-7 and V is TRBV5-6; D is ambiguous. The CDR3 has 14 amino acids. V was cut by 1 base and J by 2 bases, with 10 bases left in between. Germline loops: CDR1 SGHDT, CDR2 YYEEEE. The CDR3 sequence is CASSLIERAYEQYF. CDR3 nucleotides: TGTGCCAGCAGCTTGATAGAGAGAGCCTACGAGCAGTACTTC.

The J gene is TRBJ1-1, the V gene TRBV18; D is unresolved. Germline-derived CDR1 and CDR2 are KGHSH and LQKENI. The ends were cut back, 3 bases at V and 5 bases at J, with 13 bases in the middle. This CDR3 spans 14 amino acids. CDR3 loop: CASSPQSLRTEAFF. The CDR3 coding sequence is TGTGCCAGCTCACCGCAAAGCTTGAGAACTGAAGCTTTCTTT.

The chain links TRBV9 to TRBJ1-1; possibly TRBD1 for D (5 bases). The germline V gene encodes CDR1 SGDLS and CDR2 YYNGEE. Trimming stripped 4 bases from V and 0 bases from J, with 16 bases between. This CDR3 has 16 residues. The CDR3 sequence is CASSPPFTGLNTEAFF. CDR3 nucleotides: TGTGCCAGCAGCCCCCCCTTTACAGGATTGAACACTGAAGCTTTCTTT.

For the CDR3, the DNA is TGTGCCATCAGTGAAACGGGGGATAGCAATCAGCCCCAGCATTTT. It translates to CAISETGDSNQPQHF. V gene TRBV10-3 combines with J gene TRBJ1-5, with D perhaps matching TRBD1 (5 bases). The CDR3 is 15 residues long. V was clipped by 3 bases and J by 0 bases, with 9 bases between them. Germline V lookup: CDR1 ENHRY, CDR2 SYGVKD.

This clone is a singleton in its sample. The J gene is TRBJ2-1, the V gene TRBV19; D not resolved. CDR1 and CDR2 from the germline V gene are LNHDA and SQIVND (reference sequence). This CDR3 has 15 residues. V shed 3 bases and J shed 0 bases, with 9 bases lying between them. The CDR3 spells CASSIRYGSYNEQFF. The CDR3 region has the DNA TGTGCCAGTAGTATCCGTTACGGCTCCTACAATGAGCAGTTCTTC.

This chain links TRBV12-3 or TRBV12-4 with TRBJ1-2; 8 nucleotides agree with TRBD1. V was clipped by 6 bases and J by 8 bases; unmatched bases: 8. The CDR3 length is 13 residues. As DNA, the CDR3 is TGTGCCAGCAGCAAGGGACAGGTCCTCGGCTACACCTTC. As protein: CASSKGQVLGYTF.

The chain's CDR3 is CASSQVDRGLDKLFF. CDR3 nucleotides: TGCGCCAGCAGCCAGGTTGACAGGGGGTTAGATAAACTGTTTTTT. The chain couples TRBV4-1 to TRBJ1-4; 9 bases match TRBD1. The V gene's germline CDR1 is MGHRA and CDR2 YSYEKL. Trimming cost V 3 bases and J 11 bases; bases outside gene matches: 10. The CDR3 extends over 15 amino acids.

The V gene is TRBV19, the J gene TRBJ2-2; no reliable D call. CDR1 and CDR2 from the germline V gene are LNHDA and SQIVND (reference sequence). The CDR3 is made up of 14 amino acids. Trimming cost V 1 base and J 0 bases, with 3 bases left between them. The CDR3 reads CASSIAANTGELFF. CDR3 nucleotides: TGTGCCAGTAGTATAGCAGCGAACACCGGGGAGCTGTTTTTT.

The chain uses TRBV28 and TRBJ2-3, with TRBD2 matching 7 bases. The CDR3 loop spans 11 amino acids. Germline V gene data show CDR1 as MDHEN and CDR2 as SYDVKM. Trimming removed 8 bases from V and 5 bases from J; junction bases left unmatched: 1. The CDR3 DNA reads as TGTGCCAGCGGGGGGGTAGATACGCAGTATTTT. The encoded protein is CASGGVDTQYF.

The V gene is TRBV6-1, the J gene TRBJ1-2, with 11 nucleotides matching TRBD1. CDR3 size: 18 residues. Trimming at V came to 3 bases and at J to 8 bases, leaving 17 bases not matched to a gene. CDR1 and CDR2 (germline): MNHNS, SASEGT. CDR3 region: CASSEASPGTGGVRGYTF. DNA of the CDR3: TGTGCCAGCAGTGAGGCCTCCCCGGGGACAGGGGGTGTTCGAGGCTACACCTTC.

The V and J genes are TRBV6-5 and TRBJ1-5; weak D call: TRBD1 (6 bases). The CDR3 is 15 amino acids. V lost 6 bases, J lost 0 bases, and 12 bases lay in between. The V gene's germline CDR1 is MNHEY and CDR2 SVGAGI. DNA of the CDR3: TGTGCCAGCAGACCACGGACAGTTAGCAATCAGCCCCAGCATTTT. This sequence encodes CASRPRTVSNQPQHF.

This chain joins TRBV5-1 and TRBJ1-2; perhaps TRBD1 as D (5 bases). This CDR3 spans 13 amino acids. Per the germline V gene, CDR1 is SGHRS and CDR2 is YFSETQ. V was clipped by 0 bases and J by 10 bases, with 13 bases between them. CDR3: CASSLEAGGTYTF. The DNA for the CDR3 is TGCGCCAGCAGCTTGGAAGCCGGAGGGACCTACACCTTC.

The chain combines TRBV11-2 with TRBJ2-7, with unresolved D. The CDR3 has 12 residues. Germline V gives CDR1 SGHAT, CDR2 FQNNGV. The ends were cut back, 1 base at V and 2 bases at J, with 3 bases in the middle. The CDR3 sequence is CASSLATYEQYF. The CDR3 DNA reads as TGTGCCAGCAGCTTAGCCACCTACGAGCAGTACTTC.

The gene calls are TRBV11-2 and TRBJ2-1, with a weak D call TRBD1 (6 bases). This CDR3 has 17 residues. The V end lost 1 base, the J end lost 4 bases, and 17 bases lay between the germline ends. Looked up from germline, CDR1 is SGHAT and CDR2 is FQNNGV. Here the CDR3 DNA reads TGTGCCAGCAGCTTAGGGATCGACAGGCCAGAATACAATGAGCAGTTCTTC. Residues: CASSLGIDRPEYNEQFF.

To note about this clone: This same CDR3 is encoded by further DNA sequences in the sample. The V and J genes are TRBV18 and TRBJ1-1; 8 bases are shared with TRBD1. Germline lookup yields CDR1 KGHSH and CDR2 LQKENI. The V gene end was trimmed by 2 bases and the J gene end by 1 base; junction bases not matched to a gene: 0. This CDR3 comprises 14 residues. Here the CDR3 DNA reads TGTGCCAGCTCACCAACAGGGGGGAACACTGAAGCTTTCTTT. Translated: CASSPTGGNTEAFF.

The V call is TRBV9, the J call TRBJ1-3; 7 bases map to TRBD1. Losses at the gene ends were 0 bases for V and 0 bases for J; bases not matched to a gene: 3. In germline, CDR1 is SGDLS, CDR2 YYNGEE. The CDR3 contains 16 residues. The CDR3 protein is CASSVGGQSSGNTIYF. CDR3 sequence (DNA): TGTGCCAGCAGCGTAGGGGGACAGAGCTCTGGAAACACCATATATTTT.

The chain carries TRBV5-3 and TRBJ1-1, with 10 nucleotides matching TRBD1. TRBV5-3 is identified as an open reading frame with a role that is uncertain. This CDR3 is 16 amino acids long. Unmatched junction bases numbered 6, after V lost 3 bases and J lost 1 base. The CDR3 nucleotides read TGTGCCAGAAGCTCCCTCGACAGGGGGCGGAACACTGAAGCTTTCTTT. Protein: CARSSLDRGRNTEAFF.

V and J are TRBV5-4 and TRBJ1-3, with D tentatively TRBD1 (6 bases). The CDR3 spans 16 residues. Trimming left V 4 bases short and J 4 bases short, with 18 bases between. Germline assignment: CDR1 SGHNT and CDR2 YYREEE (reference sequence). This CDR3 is CASSRDNRFSGNTIYF. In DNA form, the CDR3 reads TGTGCCAGCAGCCGGGACAACCGCTTCTCCGGAAACACCATATATTTT.

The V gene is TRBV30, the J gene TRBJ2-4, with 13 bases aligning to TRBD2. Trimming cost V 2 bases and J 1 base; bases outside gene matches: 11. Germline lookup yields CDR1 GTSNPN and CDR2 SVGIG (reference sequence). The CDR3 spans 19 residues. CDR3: CAWSTPPGLAGWAKNIQYF. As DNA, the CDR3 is TGTGCCTGGAGTACCCCTCCGGGACTAGCGGGATGGGCCAAAAACATTCAGTACTTC. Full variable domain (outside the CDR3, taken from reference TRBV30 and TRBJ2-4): SQTIHQWPATLVQPVGSPLSLECTVEGTSNPNLYWYRQAAGRGLQLLFYSVGIGQISSEVPQNLSASRPQDRQFILSSKKLLLSDSGFYLCAWSTPPGLAGWAKNIQYFGAGTRLSVL.

The chain's CDR3 is CASSLGQLPAKNIQYF. The CDR3 nucleotides read TGCGCCAGCAGCTTGGGACAGCTCCCAGCCAAAAACATTCAGTACTTC. The chain combines TRBV5-1 with TRBJ2-4, with a weak D call TRBD1 (5 bases). Germline loops: CDR1 SGHRS, CDR2 YFSETQ. The CDR3 loop spans 16 amino acids. Deletions cut 0 bases from V and 0 bases from J, with 10 bases between.

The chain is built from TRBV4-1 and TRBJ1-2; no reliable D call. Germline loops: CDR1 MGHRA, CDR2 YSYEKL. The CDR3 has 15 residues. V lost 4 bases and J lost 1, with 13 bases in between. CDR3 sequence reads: CASSRYRYLNYGYTF. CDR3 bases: TGCGCCAGCAGCCGATACAGATATCTTAACTATGGCTACACCTTC.

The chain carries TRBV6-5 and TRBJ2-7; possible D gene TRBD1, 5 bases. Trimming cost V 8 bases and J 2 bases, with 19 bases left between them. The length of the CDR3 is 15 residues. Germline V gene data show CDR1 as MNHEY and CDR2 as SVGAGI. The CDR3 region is CASVVGPKGTYEQYF. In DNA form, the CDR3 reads TGTGCCAGCGTGGTGGGGCCAAAGGGAACCTACGAGCAGTACTTC.